This passage covers 2 T cell receptor beta chains from one sample sequenced in a study of T cells after yellow fever vaccination. TCRdb re-called the 5' RACE reads through MiXCR, storing one row per CDR3 protein. The sample includes 500,000 to 550,000 distinct CDR3 sequences, around a fifth of them seen just once. The sequencing used PBMCs, collected 21 days after the first yellow fever vaccination. Receptor source: a man between 18 and 35 years old who received the YFV17D yellow fever vaccine.

The chain uses TRBV5-1 and TRBJ2-3; 8 bases fit TRBD2. This CDR3 contains 17 residues. The germline V gene encodes CDR1 SGHRS and CDR2 YFSETQ. With 4 bases clipped from V and 1 base from J, the junction kept 11 bases outside the gene matches. Here the CDR3 DNA reads TGCGCCAGCAGCCCGGGACTAGGCGGTGGGGGCACAGATACGCAGTATTTT. This translates into CASSPGLGGGGTDTQYF.

The rearrangement uses TRBV20-1 and TRBJ2-7; 11 positions match TRBD2. J lost 0 bases, V lost 5 bases, and 6 bases had no gene match. The CDR3 spans 15 residues. Per the germline V gene, CDR1 is DFQATT and CDR2 is SNEGSKA (reference sequence). CDR3 bases: TGCAGTGCTGCCAAGACTAGCGGGGTCTCCTACGAGCAGTACGTC. Protein sequence: CSAAKTSGVSYEQYV.